This T cell receptor beta chain was captured in a study of blood T cell repertoires in COVID-19. Background on the study: Samples taken during acute and convalescent COVID-19 were collected in the United States, Italy and Spain.

The CDR3 contains 16 residues. Trimming stripped 6 bases from V and 0 bases from J, with 12 bases between. Germline assignment: CDR1 MDHEN and CDR2 SYDVKM. Per the original data handling: Counts of nucleated cells, estimated from reference gene primer amplification, were obtained. Using immunoSEQ multiplex PCR, the repertoire was profiled, and TCRdb retains in-frame clones only, with some absent. V, J and clone size derive from that table, while D and trimming were established from the DNA sequence. The repertoire holds tens of thousands of clones, around 84% seen once, with about 4.5% in the top ten.

This sequence joins TRBV28 and TRBJ1-6, with D possibly matching TRBD1 (5 bases). The sample consisted of peripheral blood. This clonotype originated in a man aged 45 to 65 with active COVID-19. For the CDR3, the DNA is TGTGCCAGCAGCCTTACAGGAAGCTCCTATAATTCACCCCTCCACTTT. This encodes CASSLTGSSYNSPLHF.